One and the same sample provided the 29 T cell receptor beta chains below, sequenced in a study of cytomegalovirus exposure and HLA in healthy donors. PCR was performed using 60 Vbeta and 13 Jbeta primers. The data were produced by immunoSEQ multiplex PCR, yet TCRdb's version contains in-frame clones alone and is incomplete. The table has about 160,000 clones, about 76% seen once. The specimen sequenced was PBMCs. All receptors derive from a woman aged 35 to 49 in good health and CMV-seropositive.

The rearrangement joins TRBV7-9 to TRBJ2-3; perhaps TRBD2 as D (6 bases). The germline V and J ends were trimmed by 1 base and 5 bases, with 10 bases remaining between them. CDR3 length: 14 amino acids. Germline CDR1 SEHNR, CDR2 FQNEAQ (reference sequence). DNA of the CDR3: TGTGCCAGCAGCTTAGGGCTAGCGATAGATACGCAGTATTTT. It is translated as CASSLGLAIDTQYF.

This clone was found a few times. The rearrangement joins TRBV5-4 to TRBJ1-1; D is ambiguous. The CDR3 spans 15 residues. CDR1 is SGHNT and CDR2 is YYREEE in the germline V gene (reference sequence). The V end was cut by 0 bases, the J end by 0 bases, with 9 bases between. The CDR3 spells CASSLVAGMNTEAFF. For the CDR3, the DNA is TGTGCCAGCAGCTTGGTGGCGGGGATGAACACTGAAGCTTTCTTT.

This clone occurred once. The chain employs TRBV15 and TRBJ1-1; 7 bases map to TRBD1. The CDR3 is 18 residues long. The germline CDR1 and CDR2 sequences are LNHNV and YYDKDF (reference sequence). Trimming at V came to 3 bases and at J to 0 bases, leaving 13 bases not matched to a gene. DNA of the CDR3: TGTGCCACCAGCAGCCTTGGACAGGTTAATTACATGAACACTGAAGCTTTCTTT. This translates into CATSSLGQVNYMNTEAFF. Full variable domain (outside the CDR3, taken from reference TRBV15 and TRBJ1-1): DAMVIQNPRYQVTQFGKPVTLSCSQTLNHNVMYWYQQKSSQAPKLLFHYYDKDFNNEADTPDNFQSRRPNTSFCFLDIRSPGLGDTAMYLCATSSLGQVNYMNTEAFFGQGTRLTVV.

The DNA for the CDR3 is TGCGCCAGCAGCCTAGATGGTTCGACAGGGCCCTACACAGATACGCAGTATTTT. Protein: CASSLDGSTGPYTDTQYF. V is TRBV5-1 and J is TRBJ2-3, with TRBD1 identical over 7 bases. The CDR3 length is 18 residues. V lost 4 bases to trimming and J lost 2 bases; unmatched junction nucleotides: 16. The germline V gene encodes CDR1 SGHRS and CDR2 YFSETQ.

The chain couples TRBV28 to TRBJ2-6; D is perhaps TRBD1 (5 bases). The V end was cut by 1 base, the J end by 3 bases, with 13 bases between. The CDR3 loop spans 17 amino acids. Germline loops: CDR1 MDHEN, CDR2 SYDVKM. The CDR3 region is CASSLSRSRVGANVLTF. Here the CDR3 DNA reads TGTGCCAGCAGTTTATCCAGGTCCAGGGTTGGGGCCAACGTCCTGACTTTC.

The genes are TRBV2 and TRBJ1-2; TRBD1 aligns across 7 bases. V trimming: 6 bases; J trimming: 2 bases; junction bases outside the gene matches: 6. This CDR3 is built from 14 residues. Germline CDR1 is SNHLY and CDR2 is FYNNEI. Here the CDR3 reads CASSGDSANYGYTF. The CDR3 DNA reads as TGTGCCAGCAGCGGGGACAGCGCGAACTATGGCTACACCTTC.

The chain employs TRBV4-3 and TRBJ1-2, with D maybe TRBD1 (6 bases). CDR1 and CDR2 (germline): LGHNA, YSLEER. The ends were cut back, 0 bases at V and 4 bases at J, with 15 bases in the middle. CDR3 size: 16 residues. CDR3: CASSQDLRDTLYGYTF. As DNA, the CDR3 is TGCGCCAGCAGCCAAGATTTACGGGACACCCTCTATGGCTACACCTTC.

This chain connects TRBV25-1 to TRBJ2-3; 7 positions match TRBD1. CDR1 MGHDK and CDR2 SYGVNS come from the germline V gene. CDR3 length: 13 amino acids. With 3 bases clipped from V and 8 bases from J, the junction kept 5 bases outside the gene matches. The chain's CDR3 is CASSDTGAGTQYF. The CDR3, as DNA: TGTGCCAGCAGTGACACAGGGGCGGGTACGCAGTATTTT.

The V call is TRBV10-2, the J call TRBJ1-1; D call uncertain. The CDR3 totals 15 residues. Germline CDR1 WSHSY, CDR2 SAAADI. Trimming took 3 bases from V and 2 from J, leaving 13 bases between them. This chain's CDR3 is CASSDFEGGNTEAFF. The CDR3 region has the DNA TGCGCCAGCAGTGATTTTGAGGGAGGAAACACTGAAGCTTTCTTT.

CDR3 DNA sequence: TGTGCCAGTAGTACAACCATCACAGGGAGCTCCTATAATTCACCCCTCCACTTT. Translating it yields CASSTTITGSSYNSPLHF. The chain links TRBV19 to TRBJ1-6, with D tentatively TRBD1 (6 bases). The CDR3 is made up of 18 amino acids. Germline V gene sequence: CDR1 LNHDA, CDR2 SQIVND (reference sequence). V was shortened by 4 bases and J by 0 bases, with 16 bases between the two germline ends.

This clone showed up just once. The chain carries TRBV27 and TRBJ2-5, with 12 bases aligning to TRBD2. Losses at the gene ends were 5 bases for V and 4 bases for J; bases not matched to a gene: 5. This CDR3 spans 15 amino acids. Germline values: CDR1 MNHEY, CDR2 SMNVEV (reference sequence). CDR3 amino acids: CASSRLAGERETQYF. The CDR3 DNA reads TGTGCCAGCAGTCGACTAGCGGGAGAAAGAGAGACCCAGTACTTC.

As to this clone: It is likely a read error, because the conserved phenylalanine at the end of the CDR3 is missing. The genes are TRBV30 and TRBJ2-7; 9 nucleotides agree with TRBD2. The germline V gene encodes CDR1 GTSNPN and CDR2 SVGIG (reference sequence). This CDR3 region has 13 residues. The V and J ends lost 4 bases and 6 bases, in that order; junction bases with no gene match: 7. As DNA, the CDR3 is TGTGCCTGGAACCTAGCGGGATACTCCGAGCAGTACCTC. Its protein product is CAWNLAGYSEQYL.

Of note for this clone: The germline gene is not matched at one end of the junction; a read error may be the cause. The chain joins TRBV7-9 to TRBJ2-2; the D is unclear. Germline CDR1 and CDR2: SEHNR and FQNEAQ (reference sequence). The CDR3 runs 14 residues. DNA of the CDR3: TGTTCCAGCAGCTTGCCGTGGAGAGCCGGGGAGCTGTTTTTT. It is translated as CSSSLPWRAGELFF.

The chain joins TRBV7-2 to TRBJ2-7; D perhaps matches TRBD2 (6 bases). Germline-derived CDR1 and CDR2 are SGHTA and FQGNSA. V was pared by 0 bases and J by 0 bases, with 9 bases between. The CDR3 contains 15 residues. In nucleotides, the CDR3 is TGTGCCAGCAGCTTAGCAGCGGGCCCCTCCTACGAGCAGTACTTC. It translates to CASSLAAGPSYEQYF. The full variable domain, with the rest looked up from reference TRBV7-2 and TRBJ2-7, is GAGVSQSPSNKVTEKGKDVELRCDPISGHTALYWYRQSLGQGLEFLIYFQGNSAPDKSGLPSDRFSAERTGGSVSTLTIQRTQQEDSAVYLCASSLAAGPSYEQYFGPGTRLTVT.

V gene TRBV6-6 combines with J gene TRBJ2-5; the D is unclear. The J call may not be correct, given that the DNA end is closer to TRBJ2-7. This CDR3 has 13 amino acids. Looked up from germline, CDR1 is MNHNY and CDR2 is SVGAGI (reference sequence). CDR3 amino acids: CASSDLVDREQYF. The CDR3 DNA is TGTGCCAGCAGTGACTTAGTAGATCGCGAGCAGTACTTC.

Notes on this clone: This sample includes further DNA sequences coding for the same CDR3. The J gene is TRBJ1-1, the V gene TRBV5-4, with a weak D call TRBD1 (5 bases). Deletions cut 1 base from V and 5 bases from J, with 9 bases between. The CDR3 is 13 residues long. CDR1 SGHNT and CDR2 YYREEE come from the germline V gene (reference sequence). In DNA, the CDR3 is TGTGCCAGCAGCTTGCCAGGGCGAACTGAAGCTTTCTTT. Amino acid sequence: CASSLPGRTEAFF.

The chain is built from TRBV18 and TRBJ2-3; 8 positions agree with TRBD1. The CDR3 is made up of 17 amino acids. J was trimmed by 0 bases and V by 0 bases; bases with no gene match: 5. Per the germline V gene, CDR1 is KGHSH and CDR2 is LQKENI. CDR3 sequence: CASSPPADRGSTDTQYF. CDR3 nucleotides: TGTGCCAGCTCACCACCAGCCGACAGGGGTAGCACAGATACGCAGTATTTT. The variable domain in full, completed from reference TRBV18 and TRBJ2-3, reads NAGVMQNPRHLVRRRGQEARLRCSPMKGHSHVYWYRQLPEEGLKFMVYLQKENIIDESGMPKERFSAEFPKEGPSILRIQQVVRGDSAAYFCASSPPADRGSTDTQYFGPGTRLTVL.

The table lists this clone with a few counts. V usage is TRBV2 and J usage is TRBJ1-6, with TRBD1 as a possible D gene (5 bases). V was shortened by 4 bases and J by 11 bases, with 15 bases between the two germline ends. Germline-derived CDR1 and CDR2 are SNHLY and FYNNEI. The CDR3 runs to 14 residues. CDR3 nucleotides: TGTGCCAGCAGTGCTGAACAGGATCGGGCACCCCTCCACTTT. It is translated as CASSAEQDRAPLHF.

The chain uses TRBV30 and TRBJ1-1; D unresolved. The length of the CDR3 is 11 residues. V was clipped by 1 base and J by 3 bases, with 3 bases between them. CDR1 GTSNPN and CDR2 SVGIG come from the germline V gene (reference sequence). CDR3 DNA: TGTGCCTGGAGTGGAGACACTGAAGCTTTCTTT. As protein: CAWSGDTEAFF.

This clone was seen a few times. One junction end does not reproduce the germline sequence, and a read error may be involved. This chain joins TRBV4-3 and TRBJ2-2; a possible D gene is TRBD2 (6 bases). Germline V CDR1 and CDR2: LGHNA, YSLEER. CDR3 size: 16 residues. In DNA, the CDR3 is TGCGCCAGCAGCCAAGAGTGGGGGGACGGCACCAGGGAGCTGTTTTTT. Encoded protein: CASSQEWGDGTRELFF.

This rearrangement joins TRBV2 to TRBJ1-1; TRBD1 is a possible D gene (5 bases). This CDR3 is built from 14 residues. Trimming took 4 bases from V and 3 from J, leaving 12 bases between them. Germline CDR1 and CDR2: SNHLY and FYNNEI. The CDR3 bases are TGTGCCAGCAGTGTTGAAGGGGTGGACACTGAAGCTTTCTTT. It specifies CASSVEGVDTEAFF. Full variable domain (remainder filled in from reference TRBV2 and TRBJ1-1): EPEVTQTPSHQVTQMGQEVILRCVPISNHLYFYWYRQILGQKVEFLVSFYNNEISEKSEIFDDQFSVERPDGSNFTLKIRSTKLEDSAMYFCASSVEGVDTEAFFGQGTRLTVV.

This clone came up a few times. The chain couples TRBV6-1 to TRBJ1-2; the D is unclear. The CDR3 has 12 residues. Between the trimmed V and J ends, which lost 2 bases and 6 bases, there was a span of 7 bases. Germline V lookup: CDR1 MNHNS, CDR2 SASEGT. Written as DNA, the CDR3 is TGTGCCAGCAGTGAACGGGGTAATGGCTACACCTTC. As protein: CASSERGNGYTF.

The rearrangement uses TRBV28 and TRBJ1-1; TRBD1 matches at 8 bases. Germline V CDR1 and CDR2: MDHEN, SYDVKM. The CDR3 is 14 amino acids. Trimming removed 6 bases from V and 10 bases from J; junction bases left unmatched: 13. The CDR3 here is CASRPSRQGAAAFF. In DNA, the CDR3 is TGTGCCAGCAGGCCTAGCCGGCAGGGGGCGGCAGCTTTCTTT.

The V gene is TRBV6-1, the J gene TRBJ1-4, with 7 bases that match TRBD1. This CDR3 is built from 14 residues. The germline gives CDR1 MNHNS, CDR2 SASEGT. The junction had 11 bases not matched to a gene; V was cut back by 10 bases and J by 6 bases. The chain's CDR3 is CAIRSSGTDEKLFF. CDR3 sequence (DNA): TGTGCCATCCGCTCCTCCGGGACAGATGAAAAACTGTTTTTT.

This chain connects TRBV2 to TRBJ2-3, with 7 nucleotides matching TRBD2. V dropped 9 bases and J dropped 0; count of bases not matched to a gene: 9. CDR1 is SNHLY, CDR2 FYNNEI, per germline. CDR3 length: 15 amino acids. DNA of the CDR3: TGTGCCAGTTTACCGCGGGGGAAGAGCACAGATACGCAGTATTTT. Encoded protein: CASLPRGKSTDTQYF.

The V and J genes are TRBV19 and TRBJ2-3, with a tentative D call TRBD1 (6 bases). The CDR3 covers 15 residues. CDR1 and CDR2 (germline): LNHDA, SQIVND (reference sequence). The V end lost 3 bases, the J end lost 2 bases, and 12 bases lay between the germline ends. CDR3 DNA: TGTGCCAGTAGTATTGGGGGCGAGCCCACAGATACGCAGTATTTT. Translated: CASSIGGEPTDTQYF. Full variable domain (remainder filled in from reference TRBV19 and TRBJ2-3): DGGITQSPKYLFRKEGQNVTLSCEQNLNHDAMYWYRQDPGQGLRLIYYSQIVNDFQKGDIAEGYSVSREKKESFPLTVTSAQKNPTAFYLCASSIGGEPTDTQYFGPGTRLTVL.

The chain couples TRBV19 to TRBJ1-1, with a tentative D call TRBD1 (6 bases). Germline V lookup: CDR1 LNHDA, CDR2 SQIVND (reference sequence). This CDR3 comprises 15 residues. V was clipped by 3 bases and J by 8 bases, with 19 bases between them. The CDR3 DNA follows: TGTGCCAGTAGTATTCGGCCCGGGGAGGGGACAGAAGCTTTCTTT. Translated: CASSIRPGEGTEAFF.

This chain joins TRBV11-3 and TRBJ1-4; a weak D match, TRBD1 (6 bases). Germline-derived CDR1 and CDR2 are SGHNT and YENEEA. Trimming cost V 0 bases and J 13 bases, with 9 bases left between them. The CDR3 totals 12 residues. CDR3 protein: CASSLEGQRLFF. The CDR3 nucleotides read TGTGCCAGCAGCTTAGAAGGACAGAGACTGTTTTTT.

In its sample, this clone was seen a few times. The chain uses TRBV2 and TRBJ2-5, with 14 bases that match TRBD2. CDR1 is SNHLY and CDR2 is FYNNEI in the germline V gene. The trim removed 0 bases at V and 5 bases at J, leaving 8 bases unmatched. The CDR3 runs to 18 residues. In DNA, the CDR3 is TGTGCCAGCAGTGAAGCCGCGGGACTAGCGGGAGTAGGCGAGACCCAGTACTTC. Translated: CASSEAAGLAGVGETQYF. Variable domain in full (rest from reference TRBV2 and TRBJ2-5): EPEVTQTPSHQVTQMGQEVILRCVPISNHLYFYWYRQILGQKVEFLVSFYNNEISEKSEIFDDQFSVERPDGSNFTLKIRSTKLEDSAMYFCASSEAAGLAGVGETQYFGPGTRLLVL.